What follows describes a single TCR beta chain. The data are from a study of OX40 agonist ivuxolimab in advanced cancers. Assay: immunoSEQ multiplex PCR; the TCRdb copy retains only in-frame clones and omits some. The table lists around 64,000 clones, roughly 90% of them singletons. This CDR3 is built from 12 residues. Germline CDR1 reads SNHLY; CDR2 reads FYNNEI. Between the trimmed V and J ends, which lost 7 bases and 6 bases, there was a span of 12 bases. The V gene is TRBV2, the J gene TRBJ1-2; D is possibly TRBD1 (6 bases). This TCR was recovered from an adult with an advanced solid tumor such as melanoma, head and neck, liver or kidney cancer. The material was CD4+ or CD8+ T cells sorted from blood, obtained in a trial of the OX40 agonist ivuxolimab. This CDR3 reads CASIRGEDGYTF. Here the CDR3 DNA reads TGTGCCAGCATCAGGGGTGAGGATGGCTACACCTTC.